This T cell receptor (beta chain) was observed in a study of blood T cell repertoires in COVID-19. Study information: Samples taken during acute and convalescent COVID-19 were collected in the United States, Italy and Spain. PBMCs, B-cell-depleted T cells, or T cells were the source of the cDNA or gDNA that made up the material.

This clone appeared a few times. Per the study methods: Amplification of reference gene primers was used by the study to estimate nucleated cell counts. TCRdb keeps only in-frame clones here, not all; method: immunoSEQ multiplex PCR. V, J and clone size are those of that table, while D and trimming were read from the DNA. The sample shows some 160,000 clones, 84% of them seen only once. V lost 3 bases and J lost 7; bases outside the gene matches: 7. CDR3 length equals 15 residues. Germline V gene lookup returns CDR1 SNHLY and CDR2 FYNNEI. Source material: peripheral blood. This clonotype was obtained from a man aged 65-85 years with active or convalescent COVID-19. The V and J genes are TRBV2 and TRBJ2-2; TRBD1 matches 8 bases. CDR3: CASSEMGQAGGELFF. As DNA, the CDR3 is TGTGCCAGCAGTGAGATGGGACAGGCGGGCGGGGAGCTGTTTTTT.